The 26 T cell receptor beta chains in this list originate from one sample, sequenced in a study of CD8+ T cells in alopecia areata. Once RNA had been extracted, it was reverse transcribed into cDNA to act as the sequencing template. Generated by immunoSEQ multiplex PCR, the TCRdb table keeps only in-frame clones and is missing some. The profile covers around 110,000 clones, none occurring a single time. The sequenced material came from lesional skin. The receptors come from a C3H/HeJ mouse with alopecia areata. Mice of this strain are of MHC haplotype H2-k.

This clone occurred a few times. The gene names here belong to mouse. The CDR3 end lies 4 residues beyond the end of the read and is filled in from the germline J gene. The chain has TRBV1 and TRBJ1-4; the D is unclear. Germline V gene lookup returns CDR1 NSQYPW and CDR2 LRSPGD (reference sequence). V was clipped by 0 bases and J by 4 bases, with 6 bases between them. The CDR3 consists of 14 residues. The DNA read from the CDR3 is TGCACCTGCAGTGCAGAGAGGGTCAACGAA. The encoded protein is CTCSAERVNE. The whole CDR3 protein is CTCSAERVNERLFF. Looking up the rest from reference TRBV1 and TRBJ1-4 gives the full variable domain: VTLLEQNPRWRLVPRGQAVNLRCILKNSQYPWMSWYQQDLQKQLQWLFTLRSPGDKEVKSLPGADYLATRVTDTELRLQVANMSQGRTLYCTCSAERVNERLFFGHGTKLSVL.

This clone was picked up many times. Mouse gene names apply. The CDR3 end is not reached by the read, which stops 4 residues before it; the germline J gene fills it in. V and J are TRBV1 and TRBJ2-1; 11 bases are shared with TRBD1. Germline values: CDR1 NSQYPW, CDR2 LRSPGD (reference sequence). The CDR3 runs to 16 residues. Unmatched junction bases numbered 1, after V lost 0 bases and J lost 3 bases. Incomplete CDR3 DNA: TGCACCTGCAGTGCAGATGGGACAGGGGGCTATGCT. Its protein is CTCSADGTGGYA. The full-length CDR3 reads as CTCSADGTGGYAEQFF.

Comment on this clone: Each gene name is a mouse one. Read sequence stops 4 residues before the CDR3 end, and the germline J gene provides the missing end. The chain links TRBV13-3 to TRBJ1-4; 8 bases match TRBD1. The CDR3 sequence is 16 residues long. Germline V gene data show CDR1 as NNHDY and CDR2 as SYVADS. With V trimmed by 2 bases and J by 0 bases, 3 bases remained unmatched. The CDR3 DNA, read in part, is TGTGCCAGCAGTGACCAGGGGGCTTTTTCCAACGAA. This translates into CASSDQGAFSNE. The whole CDR3 protein reads CASSDQGAFSNERLFF.

Notes on this clone: Gene names follow the mouse nomenclature. Read coverage stops 4 residues before the CDR3 terminus; the germline J gene supplies the remainder. The chain recombines TRBV13-3 with TRBJ2-1, with TRBD1 matching over 8 bases. Germline V gene data show CDR1 as NNHDY and CDR2 as SYVADS. There are 16 residues in the CDR3. Losses at the gene ends were 0 bases for V and 0 bases for J; bases not matched to a gene: 2. The DNA read from the CDR3 is TGTGCCAGCAGTGATGTGGACAGGGCTAACTATGCT. This codes for CASSDVDRANYA. The complete CDR3 sequence is CASSDVDRANYAEQFF.

Details on this clone: Genes and germline come from the mouse. The read halts 4 residues ahead of the CDR3 end, with the missing end drawn from the germline J gene. The V gene is TRBV14, the J gene TRBJ2-1; D is uncertain. Germline values: CDR1 SGHDT, CDR2 FRDEAV. V lost 1 base, J lost 0 bases, and 2 bases lay in between. This CDR3 region has 13 residues. The CDR3 loop reads CASSFSNYAEQFF. Incomplete CDR3 DNA: TGTGCCAGCAGTTTCAGTAACTATGCT.

To note about this clone: The gene names given are mouse names. The CDR3 DNA, read in part, is TGTGCCAGCAGTGGCCGGGACAGGGTAGGAGAC. Translated: CASSGRDRVGD. The whole CDR3 protein reads CASSGRDRVGDTQYF. The V and J genes are TRBV13-3 and TRBJ2-5, with TRBD1 matching 9 bases. The read terminates 4 residues ahead of where the CDR3 ends, so the germline J gene completes it. This CDR3 has 15 residues. Germline CDR1 reads NNHDY; CDR2 reads SYVADS. The entire variable domain, with the rest obtained from reference TRBV13-3 and TRBJ2-5, is as follows: EAAVTQSPRSKVAVTGGKVTLSCHQTNNHDYMYWYRQDTGHGLRLIHYSYVADSTEKGDIPDGYKASRPSQENFSLILELASLSQTAVYFCASSGRDRVGDTQYFGPGTRLLVL.

In its sample, this clone was seen a few times. Gene names refer to mouse genes. The read is 4 residues too short to cover the CDR3 end, so that end is filled in from the germline J gene. V and J are TRBV13-3 and TRBJ1-2, with D uncertain. The germline CDR1 and CDR2 sequences are NNHDY and SYVADS. Trimming left V 5 bases short and J 0 bases short, with 8 bases between. The CDR3 has 13 residues. CDR3 bases read: TGTGCCAGCAGCTCACAACCAAACTCC. Its translation is CASSSQPNS. The complete CDR3 protein is CASSSQPNSDYTF.

As for this clone: Gene names are mouse gene names. The sequenced CDR3 bases are TGTGCCAGCAGTGTGGGGGGGCAGGAT. Translation gives CASSVGGQD. The entire CDR3 protein reads CASSVGGQDEQYF. The gene calls are TRBV13-1 and TRBJ2-7; TRBD2 aligns across 9 bases. The sequence runs out 4 residues before the end of the CDR3; the remainder is reconstructed from the germline J gene. The germline V gene encodes CDR1 NSHNY and CDR2 SYGAGN. The CDR3 runs to 13 residues.

On this clone itself: Any gene name here is a mouse gene name. The CDR3 is cut off 4 residues early in the read; its end comes from the germline J gene. This sequence joins TRBV13-3 and TRBJ2-7, with 11 bases lining up with TRBD2. Unmatched junction bases numbered 4, after V lost 5 bases and J lost 3 bases. The CDR3 runs 14 residues. CDR1 NNHDY and CDR2 SYVADS come from the germline V gene. Incomplete CDR3 DNA: TGTGCCAGCAGCCGACTGGGGGGGGACTAT. It translates to CASSRLGGDY. The whole CDR3 reads CASSRLGGDYEQYF.

In its sample, this clone was seen a few times. Mouse names are used for the genes. Read sequence stops 4 residues before the CDR3 end, and the germline J gene provides the missing end. The chain uses TRBV13-3 and TRBJ2-5, with a tentative D call TRBD2 (5 bases). There are 15 residues in the CDR3. V was shortened by 2 bases and J by 0 bases, with 10 bases between the two germline ends. CDR1 is NNHDY and CDR2 is SYVADS in the germline V gene. CDR3 loop: CASSESGPNQDTQYF. The covered CDR3 bases are TGTGCCAGCAGTGAATCTGGGCCTAACCAAGAC.

Only a few counts were recorded for this clone. Mouse names are used for the genes. With the read ending 4 residues before the CDR3 end, the germline J gene is used to fill in that end. The chain combines TRBV13-1 with TRBJ2-5; 8 nucleotides agree with TRBD2. The germline CDR1 and CDR2 sequences are NSHNY and SYGAGN. The CDR3 loop spans 14 amino acids. Here the CDR3 reads CASSGGWGEDTQYF. Incomplete CDR3 DNA: TGTGCCAGCAGTGGCGGCTGGGGGGAAGAC.

This clone has just a few counts. Gene names are the mouse ones. The read halts 4 residues ahead of the CDR3 end, with the missing end drawn from the germline J gene. The chain combines TRBV13-1 with TRBJ2-7, with D perhaps matching TRBD1 (6 bases). Trimming took 3 bases from V and 2 from J, leaving 9 bases between them. Germline V gene data show CDR1 as NSHNY and CDR2 as SYGAGN. The CDR3 is 13 amino acids. CDR3 protein: CASSGDKTYEQYF. The CDR3 DNA, read in part, is TGTGCCAGCAGTGGGGACAAAACCTAT.

A note on this clone: The gene symbols are mouse symbols. The CDR3 end lies 4 residues beyond the end of the read and is filled in from the germline J gene. The V and J genes are TRBV1 and TRBJ2-1; tentative D call: TRBD2 (6 bases). CDR3 size: 15 residues. Germline-derived CDR1 and CDR2 are NSQYPW and LRSPGD (reference sequence). V lost 1 base and J 3 bases, leaving 10 bases between the germline ends. The CDR3 loop is CTCSAVVGVYAEQFF. The DNA read from the CDR3 is TGCACCTGCAGTGCAGTGGTGGGGGTCTATGCT.

This clone was found a few times. The germline and genes are mouse ones. The CDR3 goes on 4 residues after the read ends, and that part is filled in from the germline J gene. The genes are TRBV19 and TRBJ2-5; possible D gene TRBD1, 6 bases. Looked up from germline, CDR1 is FNHDT and CDR2 is SITEND (reference sequence). With 0 bases removed from V and 0 bases from J, the gap between germline ends came to 8 bases. The CDR3 contains 15 residues. The CDR3 region is CASSIGGTNQDTQYF. Partial CDR3 DNA: TGTGCCAGCAGTATAGGCGGGACAAACCAAGAC.

This clone was picked up a small number of times. Genes and germline come from the mouse. CDR3 bases read: TGCACCTGCAGTGCAGATAATTTGTGGACAACAAACACA. Encoded protein: CTCSADNLWTTNT. Given in full, the CDR3 is CTCSADNLWTTNTEVFF. The chain combines TRBV1 with TRBJ1-1, with D tentatively TRBD1 (5 bases). The observed sequence ends 4 residues before the CDR3 terminus, with the missing tail filled in from the germline J gene. The CDR3 runs to 17 residues. V dropped 0 bases and J dropped 0 bases, with 14 bases sitting between them. Germline assignment: CDR1 NSQYPW and CDR2 LRSPGD (reference sequence).

In the case of this clone: Germline and genes here are mouse. The read finishes 4 residues shy of the CDR3 end, and the germline J gene is used to complete it. The chain has TRBV13-1 and TRBJ2-7; D possibly corresponds to TRBD1 (6 bases). The CDR3 runs 13 residues. Per germline, CDR1 NSHNY and CDR2 SYGAGN. The DNA read from the CDR3 is TGTGCCAGCAGTGCGGGGACATATTAT. Its protein is CASSAGTYY. The CDR3 as a whole reads CASSAGTYYEQYF.

The table lists this clone with a few counts. Each gene name is a mouse one. The read is 4 residues too short to cover the CDR3 end, so that end is filled in from the germline J gene. Other DNA sequences in the sample encode the same CDR3. This chain links TRBV13-1 with TRBJ2-1; 10 bases match TRBD2. This CDR3 is 16 amino acids long. After removal of 3 bases from V and 1 base from J, the junction contained 4 bases not matched to a gene. Germline V gene sequence: CDR1 NSHNY, CDR2 SYGAGN. CDR3: CASSGTGGGNYAEQFF. Incomplete CDR3 DNA: TGTGCCAGCAGTGGCACTGGGGGGGGGAACTATGCT.

This clone was recorded many times. Germline and genes here are mouse. The CDR3 goes on 4 residues after the read ends, and that part is filled in from the germline J gene. The chain carries TRBV13-3 and TRBJ2-2; no reliable D call. The CDR3 has 14 residues. Looked up from germline, CDR1 is NNHDY and CDR2 is SYVADS. Trimming took 3 bases from V and 0 from J, leaving 6 bases between them. CDR3 DNA (partial): TGTGCCAGCAGTGTTTCAGCAAACACCGGG. It translates to CASSVSANTG. The full CDR3 sequence reads CASSVSANTGQLYF. The whole variable domain, remainder taken from reference TRBV13-3 and TRBJ2-2, is EAAVTQSPRSKVAVTGGKVTLSCHQTNNHDYMYWYRQDTGHGLRLIHYSYVADSTEKGDIPDGYKASRPSQENFSLILELASLSQTAVYFCASSVSANTGQLYFGEGSKLTVL.

About this clone: The germline and genes are mouse ones. The CDR3 end lies 4 residues beyond the end of the read and is filled in from the germline J gene. The chain couples TRBV19 to TRBJ2-7; 10 positions match TRBD2. The CDR3 consists of 13 residues. Germline CDR1 reads FNHDT; CDR2 reads SITEND (reference sequence). The CDR3 DNA, read in part, is TGTGCCAGCCTGGACTGGGGGCAATAT. This gives the protein CASLDWGQY. The full CDR3 protein is CASLDWGQYEQYF.

To note about this clone: Gene names follow the mouse nomenclature. The read halts 4 residues ahead of the CDR3 end, with the missing end drawn from the germline J gene. The gene calls are TRBV14 and TRBJ2-5; D perhaps matches TRBD1 (6 bases). This CDR3 contains 13 residues. Germline assignment: CDR1 SGHDT and CDR2 FRDEAV. The sequenced part of the CDR3 DNA is TGTGCCAGCTCCAGGGGAAAAGGAGAC. This gives the protein CASSRGKGD. The complete CDR3 sequence is CASSRGKGDTQYF.

This clone was counted only a few times. Each gene name is a mouse one. The read gets to within 4 residues of the CDR3 end, and the germline J gene fills in the rest. The rearrangement links TRBV13-3 to TRBJ1-4, with TRBD1 matching over 8 bases. Germline CDR1 NNHDY, CDR2 SYVADS. The CDR3 is 17 amino acids. V dropped 0 bases and J dropped 5; count of bases not matched to a gene: 9. This CDR3 is CASSDGAGGEKNERLFF. The CDR3 bases that were read are TGTGCCAGCAGTGATGGGGCAGGGGGCGAGAAAAACGAA. The whole variable domain, filled in from reference TRBV13-3 and TRBJ1-4, reads EAAVTQSPRSKVAVTGGKVTLSCHQTNNHDYMYWYRQDTGHGLRLIHYSYVADSTEKGDIPDGYKASRPSQENFSLILELASLSQTAVYFCASSDGAGGEKNERLFFGHGTKLSVL.

On this clone: Gene names denote mouse genes. With the read ending 4 residues before the CDR3 end, the germline J gene is used to fill in that end. V gene TRBV19 combines with J gene TRBJ2-1; a weak D match, TRBD2 (6 bases). Trimming stripped 6 bases from V and 6 bases from J, with 10 bases between. The germline V gene has CDR1 FNHDT and CDR2 SITEND (reference sequence). This CDR3 is built from 12 residues. CDR3 DNA (partial): TGTGCCAGCACTGGGGTTGCTGCT. It specifies CASTGVAA. The whole CDR3 protein reads CASTGVAAEQFF.

Worth noting for this clone: The gene symbols are mouse symbols. The read ends 4 residues early relative to the CDR3; the germline J gene fills the gap. In the same sample, other DNA sequences code for this CDR3. The rearrangement joins TRBV1 to TRBJ1-4; 7 bases match TRBD1. Germline loops: CDR1 NSQYPW, CDR2 LRSPGD (reference sequence). V lost 2 bases, J lost 0 bases, and 3 bases stayed unmatched. The CDR3 is made up of 16 amino acids. CDR3 in amino acids: CTCSARQGVSNERLFF. Partial CDR3 DNA: TGCACCTGCAGTGCACGTCAGGGGGTTTCCAACGAA.

This clone was detected only a few times. The germline and genes are mouse ones. The missing CDR3 end, 4 residues past where the read stops, is filled in from the germline J gene. The chain has TRBV13-1 and TRBJ2-2; TRBD1 might be the D (5 bases). The V end lost 0 bases, the J end lost 2 bases, and 8 bases lay between the germline ends. This CDR3 has 15 residues. Germline CDR1 is NSHNY and CDR2 is SYGAGN. This CDR3 reads CASSDAPGNTGQLYF. Incomplete CDR3 DNA: TGTGCCAGCAGTGATGCTCCAGGGAACACCGGG.

The table lists this clone with a few counts. Gene names denote mouse genes. The read halts 4 residues ahead of the CDR3 end, with the missing end drawn from the germline J gene. The chain links TRBV1 to TRBJ2-3; a weak D match, TRBD2 (6 bases). The CDR3 has 17 amino acids. From germline, CDR1 is NSQYPW and CDR2 LRSPGD (reference sequence). Between the trimmed V and J ends, which lost 0 bases and 1 base, there was a span of 14 bases. CDR3 in amino acids: CTCSADAGWGGAETLYF. The sequenced part of the CDR3 DNA is TGCACCTGCAGTGCAGATGCCGGCTGGGGTGGTGCAGAA.

This clone has a handful of counts. The protein listed by TCRdb differs at residue 9 from the translated DNA, so the DNA translation is shown. Gene names refer to mouse genes. Read sequence stops 3 residues before the CDR3 end, and the germline J gene provides the missing end. The J gene is TRBJ1-6, the V gene TRBV13-3, with D maybe TRBD1 (5 bases). TRBJ1-6 is an ORF; its function is uncertain. The CDR3 contains 12 residues. V was clipped by 0 bases and J by 11 bases, with 6 bases between them. Germline-derived CDR1 and CDR2 are NNHDY and SYVADS. The DNA read from the CDR3 is TGTGCCAGCAGTGATGCAGGGCCGCCC. Amino acid sequence: CASSDAGPP. The complete CDR3 protein is CASSDAGPPLYF.